Shown below are 27 T cell receptor beta chains from a single sample sequenced in a study of T-cell reconstitution after alpha-beta-depleted transplantation in children. Construction of the TCRbeta library involved unique molecular identifiers. MiXCR was run by TCRdb on the PCR reads, yielding one entry per CDR3 protein. The sample shows about 110,000 distinct CDR3 sequences, 5% to 8% of them seen only once. The sample here was PBMCs, mostly from graft donor cells, taken 360 days after TCRalphabeta/CD19-depleted stem cell transplant. The receptors were gathered from a male patient under 10 years old who had a stem cell transplant for acute lymphoblastic leukemia, so the T cells may come from the graft donor.

This clonotype was detected ten times or more. The chain couples TRBV20-1 to TRBJ2-1; D ambiguous. V lost 3 bases and J 5 bases, leaving 8 bases between the germline ends. Germline V lookup: CDR1 DFQATT, CDR2 SNEGSKA (reference sequence). There are 12 residues in the CDR3. CDR3: CSASANDNEQFF. CDR3 DNA: TGCAGTGCTAGCGCCAATGACAATGAGCAGTTCTTC.

J is TRBJ2-5 and V is TRBV21-1; TRBD1, the table's D call, was not compared with the DNA. TRBV21-1 is tagged as a pseudogene. The CDR3 covers 16 residues. In nucleotides, the CDR3 is TGTGCCAGCAGCAAAGGGGGCTCTTGGGACCGCAGCTTCCAGTACTTC. As protein: CASSKGGSWDRSFQYF.

This clonotype was detected only a few times. This chain connects TRBV4-1 to TRBJ2-7; TRBD2 agrees at 11 bases. The germline gives CDR1 MGHRA, CDR2 YSYEKL. Trimming at V came to 3 bases and at J to 2 bases, leaving 3 bases not matched to a gene. This CDR3 is built from 15 residues. This CDR3 reads CASSHLAGGTYEQYF. The CDR3 coding sequence is TGCGCCAGCAGCCATCTAGCGGGAGGAACCTACGAGCAGTACTTC.

This clonotype has only a few counts. The chain is built from TRBV28 and TRBJ1-5; D ambiguous. Germline V gives CDR1 MDHEN, CDR2 SYDVKM. The CDR3 runs 14 residues. Trimming took 5 bases from V and 3 from J, leaving 11 bases between them. CDR3 region: CASSPDLFNQPQHF. The CDR3 DNA sequence: TGTGCCAGCAGTCCCGACTTGTTCAATCAGCCCCAGCATTTT.

This clonotype appeared a few times. This rearrangement joins TRBV7-9 to TRBJ2-2; TRBD2 matches at 9 bases. The germline CDR1 and CDR2 sequences are SEHNR and FQNEAQ (reference sequence). With 4 bases clipped from V and 7 bases from J, the junction kept 10 bases outside the gene matches. This CDR3 comprises 16 residues. This chain's CDR3 is CASSSRLAERSGELFF. Here the CDR3 DNA reads TGTGCCAGCAGCTCACGACTAGCGGAGAGGAGCGGGGAGCTGTTTTTT. Filled out from reference TRBV7-9 and TRBJ2-2, the complete variable domain reads DTGVSQNPRHKITKRGQNVTFRCDPISEHNRLYWYRQTLGQGPEFLTYFQNEAQLEKSRLLSDRFSAERPKGSFSTLEIQRTEQGDSAMYLCASSSRLAERSGELFFGEGSRLTVL.

This clonotype was counted ten times or more. The V and J genes are TRBV10-3 and TRBJ2-3, with a possible D match to TRBD2 (6 bases). Trimming removed 11 bases at V and 4 bases at J, with 19 bases between. The germline gives CDR1 ENHRY, CDR2 SYGVKD. The CDR3 runs 14 residues. This CDR3 reads CASTHRPGADTQYF. In nucleotides, the CDR3 is TGTGCCTCTACTCACAGACCGGGGGCAGATACGCAGTATTTT.

In this sample, this clonotype turned up many times. V usage is TRBV11-2 and J usage is TRBJ2-5; weak D call: TRBD1 (5 bases). This CDR3 comprises 14 residues. From germline, CDR1 is SGHAT and CDR2 FQNNGV. V was cut by 8 bases and J by 2 bases, with 15 bases left in between. The CDR3 coding sequence is TGTGCCAGCGCTTCCCTGGCAGGGCAAGAGACCCAGTACTTC. Amino acid sequence: CASASLAGQETQYF.

This clonotype was detected ten times or more. A junction end diverges from the germline sequence, so it may reflect a read error. The rearrangement uses TRBV7-7 and TRBJ2-5; possibly TRBD2 for D (6 bases). Germline V gene sequence: CDR1 SSHAT, CDR2 FNYEAQ (reference sequence). This CDR3 spans 14 amino acids. The CDR3 here is CASSLGPSAETQYF. The CDR3 DNA is TGTGCTAGCAGCTTAGGGCCTAGCGCCGAGACCCAGTACTTC.

This clonotype was counted a few times. V is TRBV7-9 and J is TRBJ1-6; no clear D. The V end lost 5 bases, the J end lost 8 bases, and 19 bases lay between the germline ends. Germline CDR1 and CDR2: SEHNR and FQNEAQ (reference sequence). This CDR3 region has 16 residues. CDR3 in amino acids: CASSPRESPVDSPLHF. As DNA, the CDR3 is TGTGCCAGCAGCCCGCGAGAGAGCCCGGTGGATTCACCCCTCCACTTT.

The chain employs TRBV11-1 and TRBJ2-4; TRBD1 matches at 12 bases. This CDR3 is built from 18 residues. Trimming cost V 5 bases and J 7 bases; bases outside gene matches: 15. Germline V gives CDR1 SGHAT, CDR2 FQDESV (reference sequence). CDR3 loop: CASSGAGTGGLGMNIQYF. Written as DNA, the CDR3 is TGTGCCAGCAGCGGGGCCGGGACAGGGGGCTTGGGTATGAACATTCAGTACTTC.

This chain connects TRBV19 to TRBJ1-1; D may be TRBD1 (6 bases). CDR3 length: 15 residues. The germline V gene encodes CDR1 LNHDA and CDR2 SQIVND (reference sequence). Trimming removed 3 bases from V and 0 bases from J, with 11 bases in between. The CDR3 region is CASSMGHPMNTEAFF. The CDR3 DNA follows: TGTGCCAGTAGTATGGGACACCCCATGAACACTGAAGCTTTCTTT.

Many counts were recorded for this clonotype. This chain links TRBV12-3 or TRBV12-4 with TRBJ2-1; the D gene is possibly TRBD1 (6 bases). The V and J ends lost 6 bases and 13 bases respectively, with 22 bases between them. This CDR3 spans 14 amino acids. The CDR3 bases are TGTGCCAGCAGCCCCGCCCCAGCCATAGGGGGACAGTTCTTC. As protein: CASSPAPAIGGQFF.

This clonotype was seen a handful of times. J is TRBJ2-4 and V is TRBV6-2 or TRBV6-3, with D perhaps matching TRBD1 (5 bases). This CDR3 comprises 14 residues. V lost 4 bases to trimming and J lost 4 bases, with 11 bases between them. Looked up from germline, CDR1 is MNHEY and CDR2 is SVGEGT. The CDR3 DNA follows: TGTGCCAGCAGTTTCAGACAGAGGAAAAACATTCAGTACTTC. Amino acid sequence: CASSFRQRKNIQYF.

The chain has TRBV7-2 and TRBJ1-2; TRBD1 matches at 8 bases. This CDR3 has 15 residues. The germline gives CDR1 SGHTA, CDR2 FQGNSA. With V trimmed by 6 bases and J by 4 bases, 10 bases remained unmatched. The CDR3 spells CASRATGGSGYGYTF. The CDR3 DNA sequence: TGTGCCAGCAGGGCTACAGGGGGATCGGGCTATGGCTACACCTTC.

This clonotype was counted between two and nine times. Here the CDR3 reads CASSPRGGRDTQYF. The CDR3 DNA sequence: TGTGCCAGCAGCCCAAGGGGGGGCAGAGATACGCAGTATTTT. V gene TRBV13 combines with J gene TRBJ2-3, with D tentatively TRBD2 (7 bases). Germline loops: CDR1 PRHDT, CDR2 FYEKMQ (reference sequence). The V and J ends lost 5 bases and 5 bases respectively, with 14 bases between them. The CDR3 has 14 residues.

This clonotype has more than one count but fewer than ten. The chain carries TRBV6-2 or TRBV6-3 and TRBJ2-3; D is possibly TRBD2 (6 bases). The CDR3 is made up of 15 amino acids. CDR1 is MNHEY, CDR2 SVGEGT, per germline. The germline V and J ends were trimmed by 2 bases and 4 bases, with 13 bases remaining between them. DNA of the CDR3: TGTGCCAGCAGTTACGGGGACTTGGGGGCAGATACGCAGTATTTT. Residues: CASSYGDLGADTQYF.

In its sample, this clonotype was seen many times. The chain couples TRBV7-2 to TRBJ2-7, with D tentatively TRBD2 (5 bases). This CDR3 has 16 amino acids. The V gene's germline CDR1 is SGHTA and CDR2 FQGNSA. The germline V and J ends were trimmed by 5 bases and 0 bases, with 17 bases remaining between them. The CDR3 coding sequence is TGTGCCAGCAGCCGAGGGTTCGGGTCTAGCTCCTACGAGCAGTACTTC. Encoded protein: CASSRGFGSSSYEQYF.

The chain links TRBV7-9 to TRBJ2-7; D unresolved. The CDR3 has 14 residues. Germline lookup yields CDR1 SEHNR and CDR2 FQNEAQ (reference sequence). V was cut by 5 bases and J by 5 bases, with 16 bases left in between. CDR3 protein: CASSADWTSHEQYF. In DNA, the CDR3 is TGTGCCAGCAGCGCCGACTGGACGTCCCACGAGCAGTACTTC.

This clonotype was counted many times. The V and J genes are TRBV7-9 and TRBJ1-3; TRBD1 agrees at 8 bases. The CDR3 runs 14 residues. V trimming: 3 bases; J trimming: 4 bases; junction bases outside the gene matches: 2. Germline V CDR1 and CDR2: SEHNR, FQNEAQ (reference sequence). DNA of the CDR3: TGTGCCAGCAGCTTGAGGACAGGGGGAAACACCATATATTTT. Its protein is CASSLRTGGNTIYF.

The V gene is TRBV28, the J gene TRBJ1-5; D may be TRBD1 (6 bases). The CDR3 contains 13 residues. Deletions cut 2 bases from V and 14 bases from J, with 16 bases between. The germline V gene encodes CDR1 MDHEN and CDR2 SYDVKM. CDR3 amino acids: CASSLDNWGAEHF. The CDR3 region has the DNA TGTGCCAGCAGTTTAGATAATTGGGGGGCTGAGCATTTT.

This clonotype has a count of ten or more. The V call is TRBV12-3 or TRBV12-4, the J call TRBJ2-3, with a possible D match to TRBD1 (6 bases). The length of the CDR3 is 14 residues. V was pared by 5 bases and J by 4 bases, with 13 bases between. CDR3 sequence reads: CASSITGPADTQYF. CDR3 DNA sequence: TGTGCCAGCAGTATAACAGGGCCAGCAGATACGCAGTATTTT.

This clonotype was counted ten times or more. V is TRBV6-5 and J is TRBJ1-2; no clear D. The length of the CDR3 is 13 residues. CDR1 and CDR2 (germline): MNHEY, SVGAGI. V shed 7 bases and J shed 3 bases, with 12 bases lying between them. CDR3 nucleotide sequence: TGTGCCAGCATAGGGAGGGTAGACTATGGCTACACCTTC. This gives the protein CASIGRVDYGYTF.

This clonotype was counted many times. The chain combines TRBV6-5 with TRBJ2-5; 8 positions match TRBD1. Germline assignment: CDR1 MNHEY and CDR2 SVGAGI. The CDR3 length is 15 residues. V lost 2 bases to trimming and J lost 2 bases; unmatched junction nucleotides: 4. The CDR3: CASSYPDRAQETQYF. CDR3 bases: TGTGCCAGCAGTTACCCGGACAGGGCTCAAGAGACCCAGTACTTC.

The chain has TRBV25-1 and TRBJ2-3, with TRBD1 matching 8 bases. The germline gives CDR1 MGHDK, CDR2 SYGVNS. The J segment lost 5 bases and the V segment lost 0 bases, leaving 13 bases of the junction unmatched. The CDR3 consists of 18 residues. Here the CDR3 reads CASSEYRVTGVLGDTQYF. In DNA, the CDR3 is TGTGCCAGCAGTGAATATCGGGTGACAGGGGTCTTAGGAGATACGCAGTATTTT.

This clonotype was picked up many times. J is TRBJ2-7 and V is TRBV7-3; D not certain. Germline V gives CDR1 SGHTA, CDR2 FQGTGA. V was cut by 5 bases and J by 1 base, with 15 bases left in between. CDR3 length: 15 residues. CDR3 nucleotide sequence: TGTGCCAGCAGCCCTTTCGGACCCCTATCCTACGAGCAGTACTTC. Amino acids: CASSPFGPLSYEQYF.

About this clonotype: This may be a read error: a much more frequent sequence differs by one nucleotide. The V gene is TRBV12-5, the J gene TRBJ2-1; D remains ambiguous. CDR3 length: 15 residues. Trimming stripped 4 bases from V and 0 bases from J, with 10 bases between. Germline V gene lookup returns CDR1 LGHNT and CDR2 FRNRAP. The DNA for the CDR3 is TGTGCTAGTGGTTCAATGGAGAGCTCCTACAATGAGCAGTTCTTC. Residues: CASGSMESSYNEQFF.

The chain has TRBV20-1 and TRBJ2-7; D possibly corresponds to TRBD1 (6 bases). Per germline, CDR1 DFQATT and CDR2 SNEGSKA (reference sequence). The CDR3 extends over 14 amino acids. With 0 bases removed from V and 5 bases from J, the gap between germline ends came to 14 bases. This chain's CDR3 is CSARDLRGVHEQYF. CDR3 DNA: TGCAGTGCTAGAGATCTCAGGGGAGTTCACGAGCAGTACTTC.